This T cell receptor beta chain was sequenced for a study of control samples from healthy donors and cancer patients. From germline, CDR1 is KGHDR and CDR2 SFDVKD. The CDR3 runs to 16 residues. Trimming removed 2 bases from V and 4 bases from J; junction bases left unmatched: 6. This table comes from immunoSEQ multiplex PCR, and its TCRdb copy is limited to in-frame clones, with some not included. The sample includes about 130,000 clones, about 92% seen only once; the top ten take roughly 1.7%. The chain has TRBV24-1 and TRBJ2-2; 7 nucleotides match TRBD1. The sample comprised PBMCs. The TCR comes from a man in his forties or fifties with head and neck cancer. The CDR3 protein is CATSDSGTEITGELFF. The CDR3 region has the DNA TGTGCCACCAGTGATTCCGGGACAGAGATCACCGGGGAGCTGTTTTTT.